Following are 20 T cell receptor beta chains from one sample sequenced in a study of shared T cell receptors in the human thymus. Sequenced by immunoSEQ multiplex PCR; TCRdb stores in-frame clones only, minus some. The table records 450,000 to 650,000 clones, roughly 74% of them present only once. The same sample was also used in a study of human thymus T cells.

The source material was thymocytes. Receptors originate from a boy in the first two years of life with a congenital heart defect.

This clone showed up just once. The chain combines TRBV7-8 with TRBJ1-2, with 9 bases that match TRBD1. With V trimmed by 3 bases and J by 8 bases, 13 bases remained unmatched. Germline V gene sequence: CDR1 SGHVS, CDR2 FQNEAQ. The CDR3 sequence is 16 residues long. CDR3 sequence: CASSFRDRESFGGYTF. As DNA, the CDR3 is TGTGCCAGCAGCTTCAGGGACAGGGAGTCGTTCGGGGGCTACACCTTC.

The rearrangement links TRBV19 to TRBJ1-3; 10 positions match TRBD1. The CDR3 length is 15 residues. Germline trimming cut 10 bases from V and 7 bases from J; bases unmatched to any gene: 13. The germline V gene encodes CDR1 LNHDA and CDR2 SQIVND (reference sequence). The CDR3 DNA reads TGTGCCACCGCTCCGGGGACAGGGGCTTGGAACACCATATATTTT. This gives the protein CATAPGTGAWNTIYF. The complete variable domain, with remaining parts taken from reference TRBV19 and TRBJ1-3, reads DGGITQSPKYLFRKEGQNVTLSCEQNLNHDAMYWYRQDPGQGLRLIYYSQIVNDFQKGDIAEGYSVSREKKESFPLTVTSAQKNPTAFYLCATAPGTGAWNTIYFGEGSWLTVV.

The chain joins TRBV6-5 to TRBJ1-1; unclear D gene. Germline values: CDR1 MNHEY, CDR2 SVGAGI. Trimming cost V 6 bases and J 0 bases, with 11 bases left between them. The CDR3 has 14 amino acids. In DNA, the CDR3 is TGTGCCAGCAGCGGAGGCGGCATGAACACTGAAGCTTTCTTT. Amino acid sequence: CASSGGGMNTEAFF.

The chain carries TRBV7-8 and TRBJ2-5; a weak D match, TRBD2 (6 bases). Germline loops: CDR1 SGHVS, CDR2 FQNEAQ. V gave up 1 base and J gave up 2 bases, with 14 bases separating them. This CDR3 is 16 amino acids long. CDR3 region: CASSLVGGAPQETQYF. The CDR3 nucleotides are TGTGCCAGCAGCTTAGTCGGCGGGGCGCCGCAAGAGACCCAGTACTTC.

This chain connects TRBV4-3 to TRBJ2-7; D remains unclear. Germline values: CDR1 LGHNA, CDR2 YSLEER. Trimming shortened V by 4 bases and J by 2 bases, and 9 bases separated the two germline ends. This CDR3 has 13 residues. CDR3 region: CASSPRQAYEQYF. CDR3 in DNA: TGCGCCAGCAGCCCCCGACAAGCCTACGAGCAGTACTTC.

The J gene is TRBJ1-2, the V gene TRBV30, with 7 bases identical to TRBD1. CDR1 is GTSNPN, CDR2 SVGIG, per germline (reference sequence). V shed 0 bases, J shed 7 bases, and the junction held 8 bases outside the gene matches. The CDR3 has 14 amino acids. The CDR3 reads CAWSVPDRECGYTF. The CDR3, as DNA: TGTGCCTGGAGTGTACCCGACAGGGAATGTGGCTACACCTTC.

Comment on this clone: This CDR3 is also generated by other DNA sequences in the sample. V gene TRBV19 combines with J gene TRBJ2-2; the match to TRBD2 covers 9 bases. The germline V gene encodes CDR1 LNHDA and CDR2 SQIVND (reference sequence). V lost 8 bases and J lost 3; bases outside the gene matches: 25. This CDR3 region has 21 residues. DNA of the CDR3: TGTGCCAGTCGACCGGGACAGTCACATCCAGCGGGAGGCATCGACACCGGGGAGCTGTTTTTT. It yields the protein CASRPGQSHPAGGIDTGELFF.

CDR3 protein: CASSHWTGSTYEQYF. The CDR3 DNA is TGCGCCAGCAGCCATTGGACAGGGAGCACCTACGAGCAGTACTTC. The chain couples TRBV4-3 to TRBJ2-7; 8 nucleotides align to TRBD1. Unmatched junction bases numbered 6, after V lost 3 bases and J lost 2 bases. CDR1 and CDR2 (germline): LGHNA, YSLEER. This CDR3 has 15 residues.

This clone was recorded a few times. The V and J genes are TRBV4-1 and TRBJ2-2; D unclear. This CDR3 is 16 amino acids long. V dropped 0 bases and J dropped 2 bases, with 10 bases sitting between them. The germline V gene has CDR1 MGHRA and CDR2 YSYEKL. This chain's CDR3 is CASSQDPGTNTGELFF. CDR3 DNA sequence: TGCGCCAGCAGCCAAGATCCAGGAACAAACACCGGGGAGCTGTTTTTT.

This chain links TRBV10-2 with TRBJ2-3, with 7 bases fitting TRBD2. Trimming cost V 6 bases and J 2 bases; bases outside gene matches: 11. This CDR3 contains 16 residues. CDR1 is WSHSY, CDR2 SAAADI, per germline. The CDR3 DNA is TGCGCCAGCAGCGTGACTAGCCCGGGAGCCACAGATACGCAGTATTTT. This sequence encodes CASSVTSPGATDTQYF.

The V call is TRBV28, the J call TRBJ2-7; D uncertain. The V end was cut by 4 bases, the J end by 3 bases, with 16 bases between. The CDR3 consists of 15 residues. Per germline, CDR1 MDHEN and CDR2 SYDVKM. Written as DNA, the CDR3 is TGTGCCAGCAGTTCCCAGGCCTTATTCTTCTACGAGCAGTACTTC. Translation gives CASSSQALFFYEQYF.

This clone was counted once. The rearrangement links TRBV2 to TRBJ2-3; D remains ambiguous. Germline CDR1 SNHLY, CDR2 FYNNEI. CDR3 length equals 13 residues. V was shortened by 2 bases and J by 3 bases, with 6 bases between the two germline ends. CDR3 sequence: CASSEPRTDTQYF. The CDR3 DNA sequence: TGTGCCAGCAGTGAACCCAGGACAGATACGCAGTATTTT.

This chain joins TRBV10-3 and TRBJ2-1; 7 positions agree with TRBD2. CDR1 and CDR2 from the germline V gene are ENHRY and SYGVKD. The CDR3 length is 13 residues. With 8 bases clipped from V and 5 bases from J, the junction kept 6 bases outside the gene matches. The CDR3 reads CAIWSGTHNEQFF. For the CDR3, the DNA is TGTGCCATCTGGAGCGGGACCCACAATGAGCAGTTCTTC.

V gene TRBV6-5 combines with J gene TRBJ2-7; D uncertain. Between the trimmed V and J ends, which lost 7 bases and 6 bases, there was a span of 16 bases. CDR1 MNHEY and CDR2 SVGAGI come from the germline V gene. CDR3 length equals 13 residues. CDR3 coding DNA: TGTGCCAGCACTGACCCGGGTTTACGCGAGCAGTACTTC. Protein sequence: CASTDPGLREQYF.

V usage is TRBV19 and J usage is TRBJ1-5, with a tentative D call TRBD1 (6 bases). The CDR3 is 13 residues long. Germline V lookup: CDR1 LNHDA, CDR2 SQIVND (reference sequence). V was trimmed by 11 bases and J by 1 base, leaving 12 bases between them. The chain's CDR3 is CASTRGSNQPQHF. DNA of the CDR3: TGTGCCTCTACCAGGGGCAGCAATCAGCCCCAGCATTTT.

The DNA of the CDR3 is TGTGCCAGCAGCCGGGGACAGTGGAACACTGAAGCTTTCTTT. It yields the protein CASSRGQWNTEAFF. The rearrangement links TRBV11-2 to TRBJ1-1; 7 positions match TRBD1. Germline values: CDR1 SGHAT, CDR2 FQNNGV. J gave up 1 base and V 5 bases, and 4 bases lay outside the gene matches. CDR3 length: 14 residues.

The chain has TRBV5-6 and TRBJ2-5; possibly TRBD2 for D (6 bases). The CDR3 consists of 13 residues. Germline CDR1 reads SGHDT; CDR2 reads YYEEEE. V was clipped by 4 bases and J by 2 bases, with 9 bases between them. The DNA for the CDR3 is TGTGCCAGCAGCCCCCGGGGGCAAGAGACCCAGTACTTC. Translated, it gives CASSPRGQETQYF.

This chain joins TRBV29-1 and TRBJ2-3; 10 nucleotides align to TRBD2. Looked up from germline, CDR1 is SQVTM and CDR2 is ANQGSEA. Unmatched junction bases numbered 1, after V lost 0 bases and J lost 1 base. There are 15 residues in the CDR3. The CDR3 loop is CSVEELAGRTDTQYF. DNA for the CDR3: TGCAGCGTTGAAGAACTAGCGGGACGCACAGATACGCAGTATTTT.

This clone appeared once. V usage is TRBV9 and J usage is TRBJ1-2, with D perhaps TRBD1 (6 bases). The CDR3 runs 15 residues. Trimming cost V 0 bases and J 9 bases, with 18 bases left between them. In germline, CDR1 is SGDLS, CDR2 YYNGEE. Here the CDR3 reads CASSVAPDDRFSYTF. The CDR3 DNA sequence: TGTGCCAGCAGCGTAGCCCCAGATGACAGGTTTAGCTACACCTTC.

This clone was seen more than once but under ten times. The genes are TRBV5-1 and TRBJ2-7, with D unclear. Trimming removed 6 bases from V and 0 bases from J, with 10 bases in between. The germline V gene encodes CDR1 SGHRS and CDR2 YFSETQ. The CDR3 is 13 residues long. Here the CDR3 reads CASTSEFSYEQYF. The CDR3 region has the DNA TGCGCCAGCACGTCGGAGTTCTCCTACGAGCAGTACTTC. Full variable domain (remainder filled in from reference TRBV5-1 and TRBJ2-7): KAGVTQTPRYLIKTRGQQVTLSCSPISGHRSVSWYQQTPGQGLQFLFEYFSETQRNKGNFPGRFSGRQFSNSRSEMNVSTLELGDSALYLCASTSEFSYEQYFGPGTRLTVT.